The 7 T cell receptor beta chains presented below share a single source sample, sequenced in a study of cytomegalovirus exposure and HLA in healthy donors. Primers included in the PCR were 60 Vbeta and 13 Jbeta primers. The method was immunoSEQ multiplex PCR; TCRdb's version includes in-frame clones alone and lacks a portion of them. This repertoire includes around 80,000 clones. The material sequenced was PBMCs. All receptors come from a boy between 10 and 17 years old in good health and CMV-seronegative.

Worth noting for this clone: Different DNA sequences within this sample yield the same CDR3. The chain combines TRBV4-1 with TRBJ1-4, with 10 bases lining up with TRBD1. This CDR3 is built from 14 residues. Germline V gene lookup returns CDR1 MGHRA and CDR2 YSYEKL. V dropped 1 base and J dropped 8; count of bases not matched to a gene: 1. In nucleotides, the CDR3 is TGCGCCAGCAGCCAAGGGACAGGGGGGGAAAAACTGTTTTTT. This codes for CASSQGTGGEKLFF.

The chain couples TRBV19 to TRBJ1-1; 7 nucleotides align to TRBD1. Germline lookup yields CDR1 LNHDA and CDR2 SQIVND (reference sequence). The V gene end was trimmed by 5 bases and the J gene end by 10 bases; junction bases not matched to a gene: 7. This CDR3 contains 12 residues. In nucleotides, the CDR3 is TGTGCCAGTAGTCCTGGACAGGCCATAGCTTTCTTT. Residues: CASSPGQAIAFF. Complete variable domain (other parts from reference TRBV19 and TRBJ1-1): DGGITQSPKYLFRKEGQNVTLSCEQNLNHDAMYWYRQDPGQGLRLIYYSQIVNDFQKGDIAEGYSVSREKKESFPLTVTSAQKNPTAFYLCASSPGQAIAFFGQGTRLTVV.

This chain connects TRBV7-6 to TRBJ1-4, with a tentative D call TRBD1 (5 bases). This CDR3 is built from 15 residues. CDR1 is SGHVS, CDR2 FNYEAQ, per germline. The germline V and J ends were trimmed by 6 bases and 5 bases, with 16 bases remaining between them. For the CDR3, the DNA is TGTGCCAGCAGGGGACGGGGGGGAACAAATGAAAAACTGTTTTTT. This codes for CASRGRGGTNEKLFF.

The chain joins TRBV7-9 to TRBJ2-7, with D maybe TRBD2 (5 bases). This CDR3 has 11 amino acids. CDR1 SEHNR and CDR2 FQNEAQ come from the germline V gene (reference sequence). V lost 5 bases to trimming and J lost 3 bases, with 5 bases between them. The CDR3 reads CASSRDYEQYF. The CDR3 nucleotides read TGTGCCAGCAGCCGGGACTACGAGCAGTACTTC.

Of note for this clone: Germline is not matched at one junction end, which may reflect a read error. Here the CDR3 reads CASSLAGRQDKQYF. The CDR3 region has the DNA TGTGCCAGCAGCTTAGCGGGGCGGCAGGATAAGCAGTATTTT. The rearrangement joins TRBV7-9 to TRBJ2-3; possible D gene TRBD1, 5 bases. Germline V gives CDR1 SEHNR, CDR2 FQNEAQ (reference sequence). The CDR3 sequence is 14 residues long.

The CDR3 loop reads CASNPDSYNQPQHF. DNA for the CDR3: TGTGCCAGCAACCCTGACAGTTACAATCAGCCCCAGCATTTT. V usage is TRBV6-1 and J usage is TRBJ1-5, with D possibly being TRBD1 (5 bases). Germline CDR1 MNHNS, CDR2 SASEGT. Trimming left V 7 bases short and J 3 bases short, with 13 bases between. The CDR3 consists of 14 residues.

The chain's CDR3 is CASSPDSMIAGNTIYF. In DNA, the CDR3 is TGTGCCAGCAGCCCGGACAGTATGATAGCTGGAAACACCATATATTTT. This sequence joins TRBV5-4 and TRBJ1-3; D possibly corresponds to TRBD1 (6 bases). CDR1 is SGHNT, CDR2 YYREEE, per germline (reference sequence). The V end was cut by 4 bases, the J end by 2 bases, with 16 bases between. The CDR3 runs to 16 residues.